The 3 T cell receptor beta chains below come from one sample, sequenced in a study of shared clonotypes between healthy human individuals (dated by TCRdb to between 2020 and 2021). Libraries were made using the immunoSEQ multiplex PCR assay. TCRdb re-hosts the immuneACCESS table, in-frame sequences only. Its copies lack some clones; in the studies checked, an unresolved V gene accounts for under half of them, and the cause for the rest is not known. Present in this sample are roughly 1,100,000 clones, roughly 80% of which were seen just once. Approximately 1.3% of the sample goes to the ten largest clones. The source material was memory CD4+ T cells sorted from blood. This sample's cell subset or site label indicates: CD45RA-negative fraction. These receptors came from a man younger than 30 in good health.

V is TRBV19 and J is TRBJ2-3; D could derive from TRBD1 or TRBD2 (5 bases each). The CDR3 has 16 residues. V was shortened by 5 bases and J by 5 bases, with 20 bases between the two germline ends. Germline V lookup: CDR1 LNHDA, CDR2 SQIVND (reference sequence). CDR3 loop: CASSPQWGGLGDTQYF. CDR3 sequence (DNA): TGTGCCAGTAGTCCCCAGTGGGGCGGGTTGGGAGATACGCAGTATTTT.

V usage is TRBV6-5 and J usage is TRBJ1-1; 9 nucleotides agree with TRBD1. Germline V gene sequence: CDR1 MNHEY, CDR2 SVGAGI. The CDR3 contains 14 residues. After removal of 0 bases from V and 11 bases from J, the junction contained 7 bases not matched to a gene. The CDR3 nucleotides are TGTGCCAGCAGTTACTCTTTACAGGGGGCGGTCGCTTTCTTT. Its translation is CASSYSLQGAVAFF.

The chain links TRBV10-3 to TRBJ2-3; 8 nucleotides line up with TRBD1. Germline-derived CDR1 and CDR2 are ENHRY and SYGVKD. The CDR3 totals 14 residues. Trimming at V came to 7 bases and at J to 5 bases, leaving 8 bases not matched to a gene. The CDR3 nucleotides read TGTGCCATCACCCAAGGACAGGGAGGAGATACGCAGTATTTT. It specifies CAITQGQGGDTQYF.